This TCR beta chain is drawn from a study of cytomegalovirus exposure and HLA in healthy donors. Study observations and caveats: Based on reports, TCR beta sequences accurately predicted HLA-A and HLA-B alleles for most subjects. Specificity for CMV antigens was confirmed in vitro for three of the CMV-associated chains. About 90% or about 30% of the time was how often most TCR beta V segments were productive, according to an earlier analysis.

As to this clone: Its antigen is undetermined.

PCR employed 60 Vbeta and 13 Jbeta primers. This table comes from immunoSEQ multiplex PCR, and its TCRdb copy is limited to in-frame clones, with some not included. The sample has fewer than 120,000 clones, around 88% seen once. The TCR comes from a man aged 35-49 years in good health and CMV-seronegative. Sequencing was done on a sample of PBMCs.

The CDR3 here is CASSASQGWEQYF. The CDR3 nucleotides read TGTGCCAGCAGTGCTTCGCAGGGGTGGGAGCAGTACTTC. J is TRBJ2-7 and V is TRBV2; TRBD1 might be the D (6 bases). Germline CDR1 SNHLY, CDR2 FYNNEI. The CDR3 consists of 13 residues. Trimming removed 4 bases at V and 7 bases at J, with 14 bases between.